This record covers a single T cell receptor (beta chain). Antigen: not known. These data are taken from a study of T cells in localized non-small cell lung cancer. General study results and limits: Measurement of T cell clonality placed uninvolved adjacent lung highest, above the level in tumor.

TCRdb keeps only in-frame clones here, not all; method: immunoSEQ multiplex PCR. The profile covers 35,000 to 45,000 clones, with more than 90% appearing a single time and approximately 7.7% taken by the ten largest. V was cut by 8 bases and J by 0 bases, with 19 bases left in between. This CDR3 is built from 16 residues. Germline lookup yields CDR1 MGHRA and CDR2 YSYEKL. This material consisted of peripheral blood, taken before any cancer treatment. The receptor was isolated from a female donor older than 55 with stage I lung adenocarcinoma. The V call is TRBV4-1, the J call TRBJ1-2; no reliable D call. The CDR3 protein is CASRRIGVTPNYGYTF. The CDR3 region has the DNA TGCGCCAGCCGACGAATAGGCGTGACACCTAACTATGGCTACACCTTC.